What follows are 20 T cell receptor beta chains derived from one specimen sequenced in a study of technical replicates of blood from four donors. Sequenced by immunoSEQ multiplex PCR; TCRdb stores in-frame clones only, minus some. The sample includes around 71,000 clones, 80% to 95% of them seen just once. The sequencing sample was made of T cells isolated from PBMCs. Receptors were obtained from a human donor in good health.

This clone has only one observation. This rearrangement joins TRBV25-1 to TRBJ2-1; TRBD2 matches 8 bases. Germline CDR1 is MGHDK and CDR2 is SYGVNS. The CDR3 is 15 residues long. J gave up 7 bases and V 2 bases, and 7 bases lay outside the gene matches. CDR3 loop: CASSEAGTRVNEQFF. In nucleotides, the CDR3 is TGTGCCAGCAGTGAAGCCGGGACTAGGGTGAATGAGCAGTTCTTC.

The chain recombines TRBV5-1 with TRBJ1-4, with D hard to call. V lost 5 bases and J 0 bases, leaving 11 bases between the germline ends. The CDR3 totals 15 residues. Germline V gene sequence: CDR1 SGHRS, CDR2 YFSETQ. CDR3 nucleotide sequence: TGCGCCAGCAGACTCGGAGATGCAACTAATGAAAAACTGTTTTTT. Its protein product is CASRLGDATNEKLFF.

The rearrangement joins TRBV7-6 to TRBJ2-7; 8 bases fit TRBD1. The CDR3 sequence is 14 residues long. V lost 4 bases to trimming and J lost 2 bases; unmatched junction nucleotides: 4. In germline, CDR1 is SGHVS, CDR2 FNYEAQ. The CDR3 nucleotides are TGTGCCAGCAGCTACGACAGGGGAGCCTACGAGCAGTACTTC. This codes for CASSYDRGAYEQYF. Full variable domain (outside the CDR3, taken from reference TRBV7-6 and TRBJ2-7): GAGVSQSPRYKVTKRGQDVALRCDPISGHVSLYWYRQALGQGPEFLTYFNYEAQQDKSGLPNDRFSAERPEGSISTLTIQRTEQRDSAMYRCASSYDRGAYEQYFGPGTRLTVT.

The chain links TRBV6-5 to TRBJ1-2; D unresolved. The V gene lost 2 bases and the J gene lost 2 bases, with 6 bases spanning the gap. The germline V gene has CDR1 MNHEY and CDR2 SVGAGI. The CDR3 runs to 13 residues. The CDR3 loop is CASSYRRNYGYTF. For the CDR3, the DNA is TGTGCCAGCAGTTACAGGCGGAACTATGGCTACACCTTC.

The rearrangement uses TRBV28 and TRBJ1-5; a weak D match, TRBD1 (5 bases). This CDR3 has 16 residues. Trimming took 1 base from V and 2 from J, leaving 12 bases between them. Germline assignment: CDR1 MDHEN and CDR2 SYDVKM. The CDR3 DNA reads TGTGCCAGCAGTTTATCACAGGCTAGGGGCAATCAGCCCCAGCATTTT. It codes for CASSLSQARGNQPQHF.

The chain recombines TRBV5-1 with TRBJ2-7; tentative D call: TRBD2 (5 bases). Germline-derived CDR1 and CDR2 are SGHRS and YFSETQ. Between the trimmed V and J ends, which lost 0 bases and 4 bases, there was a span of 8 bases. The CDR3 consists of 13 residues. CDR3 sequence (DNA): TGCGCCAGCAGCTTGGCCCCGGGATACGAGCAGTACTTC. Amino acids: CASSLAPGYEQYF.

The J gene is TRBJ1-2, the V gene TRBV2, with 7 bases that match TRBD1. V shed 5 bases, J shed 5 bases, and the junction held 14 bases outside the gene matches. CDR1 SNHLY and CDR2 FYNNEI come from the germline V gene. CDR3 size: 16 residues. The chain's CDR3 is CASSSGQERGSYGYTF. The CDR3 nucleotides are TGTGCCAGCAGTTCTGGACAGGAAAGGGGGTCTTATGGCTACACCTTC.

Here the CDR3 DNA reads TGTGCCAGCAGCTTACCAGGCAGGGTTAGCGAGCAGTACTTC. Translated: CASSLPGRVSEQYF. The chain uses TRBV7-9 and TRBJ2-7, with D perhaps matching TRBD1 (5 bases). The CDR3 contains 14 residues. V shed 2 bases and J shed 6 bases, with 14 bases lying between them. The germline CDR1 and CDR2 sequences are SEHNR and FQNEAQ (reference sequence).

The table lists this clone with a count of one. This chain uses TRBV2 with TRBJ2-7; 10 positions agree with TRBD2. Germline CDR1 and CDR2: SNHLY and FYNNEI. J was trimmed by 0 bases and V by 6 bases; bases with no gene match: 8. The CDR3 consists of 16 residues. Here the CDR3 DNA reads TGTGCCAGCAGACAGCCTAGCGGGGGCAGCTCCTACGAGCAGTACTTC. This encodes CASRQPSGGSSYEQYF.

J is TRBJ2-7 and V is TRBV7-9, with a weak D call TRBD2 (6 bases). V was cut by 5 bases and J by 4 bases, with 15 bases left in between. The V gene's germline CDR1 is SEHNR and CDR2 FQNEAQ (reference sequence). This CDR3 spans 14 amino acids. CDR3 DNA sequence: TGTGCCAGCAGCAACTCGGTCGGGAGTTACGAGCAGTACTTC. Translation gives CASSNSVGSYEQYF.

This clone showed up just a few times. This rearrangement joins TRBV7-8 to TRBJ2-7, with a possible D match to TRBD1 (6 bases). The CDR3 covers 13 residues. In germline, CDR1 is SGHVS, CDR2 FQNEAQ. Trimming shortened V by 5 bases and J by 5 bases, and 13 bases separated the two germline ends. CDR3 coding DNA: TGTGCCAGCAGCCAGGACAGAAGAAACGAGCAGTACTTC. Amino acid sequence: CASSQDRRNEQYF.

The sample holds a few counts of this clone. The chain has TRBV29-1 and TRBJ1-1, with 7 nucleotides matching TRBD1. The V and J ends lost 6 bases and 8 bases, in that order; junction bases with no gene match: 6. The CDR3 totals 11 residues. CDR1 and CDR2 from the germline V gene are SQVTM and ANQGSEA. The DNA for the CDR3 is TGCAGCGTGGAACAGGGGATGGAAGCTTTCTTT. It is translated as CSVEQGMEAFF.

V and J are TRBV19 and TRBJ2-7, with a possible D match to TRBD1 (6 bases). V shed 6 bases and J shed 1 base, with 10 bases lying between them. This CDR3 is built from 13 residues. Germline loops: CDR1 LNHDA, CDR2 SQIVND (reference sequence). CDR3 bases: TGTGCCAGTAGACAGGGATTTTCCTACGAGCAGTACTTC. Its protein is CASRQGFSYEQYF.

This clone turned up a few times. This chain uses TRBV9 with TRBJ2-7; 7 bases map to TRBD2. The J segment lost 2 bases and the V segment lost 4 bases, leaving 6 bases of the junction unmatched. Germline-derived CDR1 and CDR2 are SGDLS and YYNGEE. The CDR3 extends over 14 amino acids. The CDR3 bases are TGTGCCAGCAGCCCGCCGGCGGGAGCCTACGAGCAGTACTTC. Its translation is CASSPPAGAYEQYF.

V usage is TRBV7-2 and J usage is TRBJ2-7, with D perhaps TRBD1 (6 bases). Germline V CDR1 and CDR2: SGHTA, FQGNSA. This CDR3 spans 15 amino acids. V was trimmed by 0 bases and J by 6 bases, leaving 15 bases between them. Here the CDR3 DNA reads TGTGCCAGCAGCTTAGCTCTACGGGGACAAAGCGAGCAGTACTTC. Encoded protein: CASSLALRGQSEQYF. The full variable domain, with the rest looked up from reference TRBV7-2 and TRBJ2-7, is GAGVSQSPSNKVTEKGKDVELRCDPISGHTALYWYRQSLGQGLEFLIYFQGNSAPDKSGLPSDRFSAERTGGSVSTLTIQRTQQEDSAVYLCASSLALRGQSEQYFGPGTRLTVT.

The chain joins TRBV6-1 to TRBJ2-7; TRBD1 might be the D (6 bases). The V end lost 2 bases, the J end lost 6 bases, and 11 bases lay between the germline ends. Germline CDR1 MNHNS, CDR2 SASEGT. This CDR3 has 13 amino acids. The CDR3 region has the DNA TGTGCCAGCAGTGAATATAGGGACACCGAGCAGTACTTC. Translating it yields CASSEYRDTEQYF.

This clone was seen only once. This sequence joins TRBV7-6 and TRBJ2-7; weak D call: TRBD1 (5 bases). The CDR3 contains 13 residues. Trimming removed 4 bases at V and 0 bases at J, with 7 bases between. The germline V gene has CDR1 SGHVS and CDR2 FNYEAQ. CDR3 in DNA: TGTGCCAGCAGCTACAGGACCTCCTACGAGCAGTACTTC. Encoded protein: CASSYRTSYEQYF.

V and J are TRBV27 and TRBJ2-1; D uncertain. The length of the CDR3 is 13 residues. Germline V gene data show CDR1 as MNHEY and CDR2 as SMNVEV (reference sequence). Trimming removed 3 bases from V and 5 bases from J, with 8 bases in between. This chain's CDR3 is CASSFGTDNEQFF. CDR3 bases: TGTGCCAGCAGTTTTGGAACAGACAATGAGCAGTTCTTC.

CDR3 coding DNA: TGTGCCAGCAGCCCAACTTACAGTGCTGGCTACACCTTC. Protein sequence: CASSPTYSAGYTF. This chain joins TRBV14 and TRBJ1-2; D is undetermined. Trimming stripped 4 bases from V and 7 bases from J, with 13 bases between. The CDR3 is made up of 13 amino acids. The germline gives CDR1 SGHDN, CDR2 FVKESK.

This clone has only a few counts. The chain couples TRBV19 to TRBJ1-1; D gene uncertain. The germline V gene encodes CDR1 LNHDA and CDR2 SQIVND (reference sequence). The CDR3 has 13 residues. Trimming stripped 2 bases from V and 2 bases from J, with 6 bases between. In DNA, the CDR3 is TGTGCCAGTAGTATAAGCTATAACACTGAAGCTTTCTTT. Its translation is CASSISYNTEAFF.